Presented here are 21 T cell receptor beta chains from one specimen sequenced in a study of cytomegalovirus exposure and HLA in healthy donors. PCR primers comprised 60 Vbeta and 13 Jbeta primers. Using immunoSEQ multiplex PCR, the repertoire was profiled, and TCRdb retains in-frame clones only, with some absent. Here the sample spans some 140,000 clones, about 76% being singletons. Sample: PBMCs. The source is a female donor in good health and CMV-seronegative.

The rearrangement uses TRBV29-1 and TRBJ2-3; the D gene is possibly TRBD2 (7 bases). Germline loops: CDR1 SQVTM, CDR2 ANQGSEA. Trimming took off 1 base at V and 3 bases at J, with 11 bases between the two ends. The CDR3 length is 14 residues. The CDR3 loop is CSVEGRGATDTQYF. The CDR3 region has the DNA TGCAGCGTTGAAGGTCGGGGGGCGACAGATACGCAGTATTTT.

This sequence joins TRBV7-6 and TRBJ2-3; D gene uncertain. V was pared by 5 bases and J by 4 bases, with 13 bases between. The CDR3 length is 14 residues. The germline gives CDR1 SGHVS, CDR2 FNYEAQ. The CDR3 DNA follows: TGTGCCAGCAGCACACCCGGTCAGGCAGATACGCAGTATTTT. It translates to CASSTPGQADTQYF.

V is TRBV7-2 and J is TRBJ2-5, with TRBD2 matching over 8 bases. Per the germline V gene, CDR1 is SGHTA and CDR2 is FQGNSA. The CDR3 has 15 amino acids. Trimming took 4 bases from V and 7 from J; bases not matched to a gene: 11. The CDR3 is CASSSLKTSAGTQYF. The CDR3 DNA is TGTGCCAGCAGCTCACTAAAGACTAGCGCGGGGACCCAGTACTTC.

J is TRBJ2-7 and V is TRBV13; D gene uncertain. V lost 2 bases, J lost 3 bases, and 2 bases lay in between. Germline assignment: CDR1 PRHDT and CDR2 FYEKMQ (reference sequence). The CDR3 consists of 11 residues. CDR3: CASSLRYEQYF. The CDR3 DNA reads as TGTGCCAGCAGCTTACGCTACGAGCAGTACTTC.

The DNA of the CDR3 is TGTGCCAGCTCCCCCTTTCCGAACACCGGGGAGCTGTTTTTT. It yields the protein CASSPFPNTGELFF. This chain links TRBV18 with TRBJ2-2; D is undetermined. The V end was cut by 6 bases, the J end by 0 bases, with 8 bases between. Per the germline V gene, CDR1 is KGHSH and CDR2 is LQKENI. The length of the CDR3 is 14 residues.

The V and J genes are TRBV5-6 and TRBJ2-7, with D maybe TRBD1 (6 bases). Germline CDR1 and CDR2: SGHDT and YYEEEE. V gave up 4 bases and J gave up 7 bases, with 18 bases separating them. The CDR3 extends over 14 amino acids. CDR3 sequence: CASSIRIVGAEQYF. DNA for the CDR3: TGTGCCAGCAGCATAAGGATAGTGGGGGCTGAGCAGTACTTC.

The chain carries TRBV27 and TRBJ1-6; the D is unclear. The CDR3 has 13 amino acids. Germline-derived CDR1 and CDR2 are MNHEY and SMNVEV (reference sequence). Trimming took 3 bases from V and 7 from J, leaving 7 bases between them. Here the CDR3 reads CASSLSGNSPLHF. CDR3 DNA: TGTGCCAGCAGTTTGTCGGGGAATTCACCCCTCCACTTT.

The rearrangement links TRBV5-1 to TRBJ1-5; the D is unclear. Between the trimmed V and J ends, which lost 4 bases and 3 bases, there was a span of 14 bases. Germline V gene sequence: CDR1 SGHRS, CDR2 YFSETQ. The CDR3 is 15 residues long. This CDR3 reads CASSPEPGSNQPQHF. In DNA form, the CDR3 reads TGCGCCAGCAGCCCGGAACCGGGGTCCAATCAGCCCCAGCATTTT. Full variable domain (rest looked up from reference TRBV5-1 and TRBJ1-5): KAGVTQTPRYLIKTRGQQVTLSCSPISGHRSVSWYQQTPGQGLQFLFEYFSETQRNKGNFPGRFSGRQFSNSRSEMNVSTLELGDSALYLCASSPEPGSNQPQHFGDGTRLSIL.

For the CDR3, the DNA is TGTGCCAGCAGCGCGGAGCCCCAGCATTTT. Protein: CASSAEPQHF. This rearrangement joins TRBV14 to TRBJ1-5; no clear D gene. From germline, CDR1 is SGHDN and CDR2 FVKESK. Trimming pared 5 bases from V and 8 bases from J, leaving 4 bases between. The CDR3 loop spans 10 amino acids.

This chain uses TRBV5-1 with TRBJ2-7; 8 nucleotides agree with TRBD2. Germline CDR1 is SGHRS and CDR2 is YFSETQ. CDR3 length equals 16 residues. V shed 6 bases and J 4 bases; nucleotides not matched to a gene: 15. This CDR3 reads CASNPSIAGKNYEQYF. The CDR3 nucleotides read TGCGCCAGCAACCCCTCTATAGCGGGGAAGAATTACGAGCAGTACTTC.

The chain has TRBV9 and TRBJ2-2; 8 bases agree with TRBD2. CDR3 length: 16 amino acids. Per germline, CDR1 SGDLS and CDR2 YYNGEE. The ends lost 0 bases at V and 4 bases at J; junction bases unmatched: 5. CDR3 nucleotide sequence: TGTGCCAGCAGCGTAGGCGGACTAGCTCCCACCGGGGAGCTGTTTTTT. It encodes CASSVGGLAPTGELFF.

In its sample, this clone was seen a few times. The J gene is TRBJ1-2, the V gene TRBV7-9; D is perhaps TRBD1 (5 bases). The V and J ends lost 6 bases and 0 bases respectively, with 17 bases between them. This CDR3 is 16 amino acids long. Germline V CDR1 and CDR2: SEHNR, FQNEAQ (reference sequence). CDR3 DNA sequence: TGTGCCAGCAGTCCCGTAACAGGATTAGCTAACTATGGCTACACCTTC. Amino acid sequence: CASSPVTGLANYGYTF.

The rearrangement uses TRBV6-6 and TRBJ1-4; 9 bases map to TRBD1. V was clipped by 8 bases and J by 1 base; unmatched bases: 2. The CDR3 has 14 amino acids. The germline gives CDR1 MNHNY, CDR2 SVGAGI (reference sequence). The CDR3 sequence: CASVTGGTNEKLFF. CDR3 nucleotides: TGTGCCAGCGTGACAGGGGGAACTAATGAAAAACTGTTTTTT.

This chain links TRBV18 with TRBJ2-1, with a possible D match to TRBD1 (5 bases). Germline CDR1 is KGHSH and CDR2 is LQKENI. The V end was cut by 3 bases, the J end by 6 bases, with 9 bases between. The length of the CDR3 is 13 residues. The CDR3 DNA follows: TGTGCCAGCTCACCTCCAGGGTCCAATGAGCAGTTCTTC. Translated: CASSPPGSNEQFF.

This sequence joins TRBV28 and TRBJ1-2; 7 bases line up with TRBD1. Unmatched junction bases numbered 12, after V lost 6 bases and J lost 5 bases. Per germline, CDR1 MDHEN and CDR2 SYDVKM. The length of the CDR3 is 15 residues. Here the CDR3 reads CASSDPATGLYGYTF. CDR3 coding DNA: TGTGCCAGCAGCGACCCGGCGACAGGGCTGTATGGCTACACCTTC.

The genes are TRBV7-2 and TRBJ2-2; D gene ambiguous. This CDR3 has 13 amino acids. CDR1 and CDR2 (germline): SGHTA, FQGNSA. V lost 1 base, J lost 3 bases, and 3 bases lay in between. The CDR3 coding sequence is TGTGCCAGCAGCTTAGGAGACACCGGGGAGCTGTTTTTT. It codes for CASSLGDTGELFF.

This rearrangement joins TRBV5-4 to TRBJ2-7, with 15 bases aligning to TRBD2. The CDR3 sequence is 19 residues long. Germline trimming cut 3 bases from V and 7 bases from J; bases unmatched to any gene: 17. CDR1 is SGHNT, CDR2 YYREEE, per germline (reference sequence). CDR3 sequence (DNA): TGTGCCAGCAGCTCTTCAGGACTAGCGGGAGGGCCGGGCGCTTGGGAGCAGTACTTC. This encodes CASSSSGLAGGPGAWEQYF.

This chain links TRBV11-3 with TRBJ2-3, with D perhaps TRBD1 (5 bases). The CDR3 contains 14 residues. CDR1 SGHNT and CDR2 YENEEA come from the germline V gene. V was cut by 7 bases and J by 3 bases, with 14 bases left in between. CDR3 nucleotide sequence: TGTGCCAGCAACGACAGAAGAGTAACAGATACGCAGTATTTT. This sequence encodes CASNDRRVTDTQYF.

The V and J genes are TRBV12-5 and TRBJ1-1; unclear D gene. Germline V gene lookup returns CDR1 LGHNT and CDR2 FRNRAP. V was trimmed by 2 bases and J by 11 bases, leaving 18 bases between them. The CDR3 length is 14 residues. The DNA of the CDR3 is TGTGCTAGTGGTTTGCCACGCGGGTGGCCTCGGGCTTTCTTT. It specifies CASGLPRGWPRAFF.

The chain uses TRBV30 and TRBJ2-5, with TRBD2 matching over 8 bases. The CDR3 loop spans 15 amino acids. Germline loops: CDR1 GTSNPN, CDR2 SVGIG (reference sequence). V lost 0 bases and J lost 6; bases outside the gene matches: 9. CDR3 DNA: TGTGCCTGGAGTGTCTTCGGGAGGGTAATAAAGACCCAGTACTTC. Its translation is CAWSVFGRVIKTQYF.

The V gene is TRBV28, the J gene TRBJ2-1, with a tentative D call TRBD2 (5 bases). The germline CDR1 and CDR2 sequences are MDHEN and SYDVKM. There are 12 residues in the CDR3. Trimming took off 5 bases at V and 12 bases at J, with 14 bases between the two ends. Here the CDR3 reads CASSAGEFGQFF. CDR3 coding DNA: TGTGCCAGCAGTGCCGGGGAATTTGGGCAGTTCTTC.